A single sample gave rise to the 6 T cell receptor beta chains below, sequenced in a study of shared clonotypes between healthy human individuals. Assay: immunoSEQ multiplex PCR; the TCRdb copy retains only in-frame clones and omits some. The sample shows about 1 million clones, about 75% of them seen only once. Sequencing was carried out using memory CD4+ T cells sorted from blood. This sample's subset: CD45RA-negative fraction. All receptors derive from a young man in good health.

The CDR3 region is CASSLGTSNEQFF. In nucleotides, the CDR3 is TGTGCCAGCAGCTTAGGGACTAGCAATGAGCAGTTCTTC. The rearrangement joins TRBV7-3 to TRBJ2-1; 8 nucleotides align to TRBD2. V shed 2 bases and J 6 bases; nucleotides not matched to a gene: 0. The germline gives CDR1 SGHTA, CDR2 FQGTGA. This CDR3 has 13 amino acids.

The V gene is TRBV5-1, the J gene TRBJ2-5; TRBD2 aligns across 7 bases. V was clipped by 5 bases and J by 5 bases; unmatched bases: 12. The CDR3 is 15 amino acids. The germline CDR1 and CDR2 sequences are SGHRS and YFSETQ. In DNA, the CDR3 is TGCGCCAGCAGGTCCGGCGGGAGCGCGTCGGAGACCCAGTACTTC. Amino acid sequence: CASRSGGSASETQYF.

V is TRBV7-2 and J is TRBJ2-7, with unresolved D. The CDR3 totals 13 residues. Per the germline V gene, CDR1 is SGHTA and CDR2 is FQGNSA. V lost 7 bases and J 5 bases, leaving 15 bases between the germline ends. The CDR3 spells CASTKFLGNEQYF. CDR3 sequence (DNA): TGTGCCAGCACCAAATTTCTAGGCAACGAGCAGTACTTC.

This clone was detected a few times. The chain recombines TRBV5-1 with TRBJ2-4; D unresolved. The CDR3 consists of 14 residues. The V and J ends lost 3 bases and 10 bases respectively, with 17 bases between them. Looked up from germline, CDR1 is SGHRS and CDR2 is YFSETQ. The DNA of the CDR3 is TGCGCCAGCAGCTGGGAATCACTAACCAAGATTCAGTACTTC. Its protein product is CASSWESLTKIQYF.

The CDR3 loop reads CASSIRINGDQNSPLHF. CDR3 coding DNA: TGTGCCAGCAGTATTCGGATTAATGGGGACCAAAATTCACCCCTCCACTTT. The V call is TRBV27, the J call TRBJ1-6; tentatively, D is TRBD1 (5 bases). Germline-derived CDR1 and CDR2 are MNHEY and SMNVEV (reference sequence). V was pared by 5 bases and J by 7 bases, with 21 bases between. The CDR3 length is 17 residues.

The V call is TRBV28, the J call TRBJ2-2; 11 nucleotides match TRBD1. This CDR3 is 18 amino acids long. Germline CDR1 and CDR2: MDHEN and SYDVKM. V lost 7 bases to trimming and J lost 7 bases; unmatched junction nucleotides: 17. CDR3 loop: CASTQSRGTGGGGGELFF. The DNA for the CDR3 is TGTGCCAGCACCCAGTCCCGAGGGACAGGGGGAGGTGGCGGGGAGCTGTTTTTT.